This T cell receptor (beta chain) was sequenced in a study of OX40 agonist ivuxolimab in advanced cancers. Across the whole study: Every 2 weeks, patients got intravenous ivuxolimab at one of six dose levels (0.01-10 mg/kg).

The assay was immunoSEQ multiplex PCR, and TCRdb's table has in-frame clones only and misses some. The sample has roughly 35,000 clones, roughly four fifths seen once. V lost 2 bases to trimming and J lost 2 bases, with 6 bases between them. CDR3 length: 13 amino acids. Per germline, CDR1 MNHNS and CDR2 SASEGT. The study's findings and limits: More expanded clones were found, on average, in CD8+ than in CD4+ T cells.

For this clone: What it binds is unknown.

The sequence was collected from an adult with an advanced solid tumor such as melanoma, head and neck, liver or kidney cancer. The gene calls are TRBV6-1 and TRBJ1-2; no definite D call. This specimen consisted of CD4+ or CD8+ T cells sorted from blood, obtained in a trial of the OX40 agonist ivuxolimab. The CDR3 loop is CASSERKNYGYTF. The CDR3 DNA is TGTGCCAGCAGTGAACGGAAAAACTATGGCTACACCTTC.